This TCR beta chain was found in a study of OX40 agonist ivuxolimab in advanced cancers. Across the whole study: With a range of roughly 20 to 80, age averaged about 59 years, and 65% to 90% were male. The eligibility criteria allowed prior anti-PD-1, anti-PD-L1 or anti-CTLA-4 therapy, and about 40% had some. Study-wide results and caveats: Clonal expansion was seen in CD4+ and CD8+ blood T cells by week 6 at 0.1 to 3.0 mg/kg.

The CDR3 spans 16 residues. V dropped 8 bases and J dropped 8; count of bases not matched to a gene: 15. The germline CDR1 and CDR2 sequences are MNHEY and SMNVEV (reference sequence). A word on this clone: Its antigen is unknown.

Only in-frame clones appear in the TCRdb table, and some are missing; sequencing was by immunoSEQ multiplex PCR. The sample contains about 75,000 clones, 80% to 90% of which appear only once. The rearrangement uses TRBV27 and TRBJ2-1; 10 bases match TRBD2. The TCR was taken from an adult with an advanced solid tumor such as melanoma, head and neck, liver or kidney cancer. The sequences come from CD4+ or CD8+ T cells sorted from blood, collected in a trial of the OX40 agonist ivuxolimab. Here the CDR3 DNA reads TGTGCCAGCTCCGAAAGCGGGAGGGCCCTTTCGGATGAGCAGTTCTTC. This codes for CASSESGRALSDEQFF.